The rows below give T cell receptor beta chains drawn from one sample of a study of T cells in localized non-small cell lung cancer. Using immunoSEQ multiplex PCR, the repertoire was profiled, and TCRdb retains in-frame clones only, with some absent. The table includes 1,500 to 2,000 clones, under 30% detected once. Sequencing was performed on lung tumor tissue, taken before any cancer treatment. The receptors derive from a female donor at least 60 years old with stage I lung adenocarcinoma. Both conserved end residues are part of each CDR3.

v_gene: TRBV29-1; CDR3aa: CSVDDRVSEAFF
v_gene: TRBV11-3; CDR3aa: CASSSGTGGEKLFF
v_gene: TRBV2; CDR3aa: CASLGLAQYEQYF
v_gene: TRBV15; CDR3aa: CATSSLRDRAADTQYF
v_gene: TRBV11-3; CDR3aa: CASSLAARGLSSGNTIYF
v_gene: TRBV7-2; CDR3aa: CASSFVQDTEAFF
v_gene: TRBV14; CDR3aa: CASSAGLSYEQYF
v_gene: TRBV19; CDR3aa: CASSINGESYEQYF
v_gene: TRBV29-1; CDR3aa: CSVEVAGALRNEQFF
v_gene: TRBV5-1; CDR3aa: CASSRGGTGENTIYF
v_gene: TRBV5-1; CDR3aa: CASSLGGRGANVLTF
v_gene: TRBV19; CDR3aa: CASAEGVTGEQYF
v_gene: TRBV11-3; CDR3aa: CASSLVGSGRTDTQYF
v_gene: TRBV7-2; CDR3aa: CASSIDPTYEQYF
v_gene: TRBV19; CDR3aa: CASSDKTTSNQPQHF
v_gene: TRBV12-5; CDR3aa: CASGSFGTGQANTGELFF
v_gene: TRBV11-3; CDR3aa: CASSPRVSTDTQYF
v_gene: TRBV19; CDR3aa: CASSMGPGVGYEQYF
v_gene: TRBV6-8; CDR3aa: CASTPARGIPGELFF
v_gene: TRBV29-1; CDR3aa: CSVGVAGRTLSYEQYF
v_gene: TRBV28; CDR3aa: CASSPPAGSSYEQYF
v_gene: TRBV5-1; CDR3aa: CASSDGGGNQPQHF
v_gene: TRBV10-2; CDR3aa: CASRQNRDGKLFF
v_gene: TRBV9; CDR3aa: CASSVEGRDNQPQHF
v_gene: TRBV6-8; CDR3aa: CASSSFGKGTGVAEQYF
v_gene: TRBV14; CDR3aa: CASSQAPKETQYF
v_gene: TRBV9; CDR3aa: CASSPGQGATGELFF
v_gene: TRBV11-3; CDR3aa: CASSLEAGLTEAFF
v_gene: TRBV5-1; CDR3aa: CASSDGTVDSTQYF
v_gene: TRBV6-8; CDR3aa: CASGPNRGWGQHF
v_gene: TRBV10-2; CDR3aa: CASSLGTGELFF
v_gene: TRBV28; CDR3aa: CASSLGTAGEQYF
v_gene: TRBV30; CDR3aa: CAWSLAGADNEQFF
v_gene: TRBV5-1; CDR3aa: CASRAEGTVTYEQYF
v_gene: TRBV9; CDR3aa: CASSRDRGETQYF
v_gene: TRBV5-1; CDR3aa: CASSSRGHEQPQHF
v_gene: TRBV5-1; CDR3aa: CASRRDSDYNEQFF
v_gene: TRBV5-1; CDR3aa: CASSLADRVYNEQFF
v_gene: TRBV19; CDR3aa: CASKTGTTNEKLFF
v_gene: TRBV2; CDR3aa: CASIGQGATGETQYF
v_gene: TRBV5-1; CDR3aa: CASSSGSYANNEQFF
v_gene: TRBV9; CDR3aa: CASSGSGRPYEQYF
v_gene: TRBV4-1; CDR3aa: CASSQNREGFYEQYF
v_gene: TRBV6-8; CDR3aa: CAIQAGGGETQYF
v_gene: TRBV9; CDR3aa: CASSAGLAGTYEQYF
v_gene: TRBV10-1; CDR3aa: CASSRDTEAFF
v_gene: TRBV25-1; CDR3aa: CASSEYGLTDYGYTF
v_gene: TRBV19; CDR3aa: CASSFGDSYTDTQYF
v_gene: TRBV14; CDR3aa: CASSSIGGTGELFF
v_gene: TRBV10-3; CDR3aa: CAISESITGAANGYTF